These T cell receptor beta chains were read from a single sample in a study of Ad26.COV2.S vaccination and SARS-CoV-2 variants. Method: immunoSEQ multiplex PCR; TCRdb's copy keeps in-frame clones and lacks some. The table lists 500,000 or so clones, 87% of them singletons. The sample consisted of peripheral blood, taken in a trial of Ad26.COV2.S vaccine versus placebo. Receptors were obtained from a person aged 18-60 years who received the Ad26.COV2.S COVID-19 vaccine or a placebo. CDR3s include the opening cysteine and the closing phenylalanine or tryptophan. The D gene is left open where the match is weak. Only some rows state a clone size, as once, few, many or a class for expanded clones.

NA | TRBJ1-1 | TRBD1 | TRBV19 | TGTGCCACGTCGCCGGGACAGGGGATCTCGTACGGTAGGGACACTGAAGCTTTCTTT | CATSPGQGISYGRDTEAFF
NA | TRBJ2-1 | NA | TRBV5-1 | TGCGCCAGCAGCCGGGACATTGGATTTCAGTTCTTC | CASSRDIGFQFF
NA | TRBJ2-1 | NA | TRBV27 | TGTGCCAGCAGTTCACTGGGGGTGGGCAATGAGCAGTTCTTC | CASSSLGVGNEQFF
NA | TRBJ2-2 | NA | TRBV4-1 | TGCGCCAGCAGCCAAGATCCCTCCAGGGACGGATGGACCGGGGAGCTGTTTTTT | CASSQDPSRDGWTGELFF
NA | TRBJ2-1 | NA | TRBV5-1 | TGCGCCAGCAGCTTAGGAATGAGCTCCTACAATGAGCAGTTCTTC | CASSLGMSSYNEQFF
NA | TRBJ1-3 | NA | TRBV19 | TGTGCCAGTAGTGCCACAGCGGTCTCTGGAAACACCATATATTTT | CASSATAVSGNTIYF
once | TRBJ2-7 | TRBD2 | TRBV7-2 | TGTGCCAGCAGCCTCTCTAGCGGGGGCCTCTACGAGCAGTACTTC | CASSLSSGGLYEQYF
NA | TRBJ2-2 | TRBD2 | TRBV4-3 | TGCGCCAGCAGCCAAGAGGGACTAGCGGGCACCGGGGAGCTGTTTTTT | CASSQEGLAGTGELFF
NA | TRBJ2-3 | NA | TRBV4-3 | TGCGCCAGCAGCCAAACTACCACAGATACGCAGTATTTT | CASSQTTTDTQYF
NA | TRBJ1-1 | TRBD1 | TRBV15 | TGTGCCACCAGCGTGGACAGGAGGAACACTGAAGCTTTCTTT | CATSVDRRNTEAFF
once | TRBJ2-4 | TRBD1 | TRBV6-1 | TGTGCCAGCAGTGAAACAGGGGTTGGAAACATTCAGTACTTC | CASSETGVGNIQYF
few | TRBJ1-2 | NA | TRBV15 | TGTGCCACTACCCGTGGGCCTAACTATGGCTACACCTTC | CATTRGPNYGYTF
NA | TRBJ2-1 | TRBD1 | TRBV24-1 | TGTGCCACCAGTGATCCTAAGACAGGGCGGAATGAGCAGTTCTTC | CATSDPKTGRNEQFF
NA | TRBJ2-6 | NA | TRBV29-1 | TGCAGCGCCGTAAGGACCCACTCTGGGGCCAACGTCCTGACTTTC | CSAVRTHSGANVLTF
NA | TRBJ1-1 | TRBD1 | TRBV19 | TGTGCCAGTAGAAGGACAGGGATAAACACTGAAGCTTTCTTT | CASRRTGINTEAFF
NA | TRBJ2-1 | NA | TRBV7-9 | TGTGCCAGCAGCGCACGTACGAGGGGCAATGAGCAGTTCTTC | CASSARTRGNEQFF
NA | TRBJ2-1 | TRBD2 | TRBV5-5 | TGTGCCAGCAGCCCGCGGCTAGCGGACAATGAGCAGTTCTTC | CASSPRLADNEQFF
NA | TRBJ2-7 | NA | TRBV4-3 | TGCGCCAGCAGCCAAGACCTCGCCCCGACCTACGAGCAGTACTTC | CASSQDLAPTYEQYF
NA | TRBJ2-7 | TRBD2 | TRBV15 | TGTGCCACCAGCAGGGAGAGGTCGGGAGGCGCCTTCTACGAGCAGTACTTC | CATSRERSGGAFYEQYF
once | TRBJ2-7 | NA | TRBV10-3 | TGTGCCATGGGAGGTGGAACCTACGAGCAGTACTTC | CAMGGGTYEQYF
NA | TRBJ1-4 | NA | TRBV5-5 | TGTGCCAGCAGCCTGGGACCAAGCGGTGAAAAACTGTTTTTT | CASSLGPSGEKLFF
NA | TRBJ2-3 | NA | TRBV28 | TGTGCCAGCACCGAGGGGGGGGATGGATCCACAGATACGCAGTATTTT | CASTEGGDGSTDTQYF
NA | TRBJ2-2 | NA | TRBV11-3 | TGTGCCAGCAGCCCCGGGACGCGGCGTACCACCGGGGAGCTGTTTTTT | CASSPGTRRTTGELFF
NA | TRBJ2-3 | TRBD1 | TRBV12-3/TRBV12-4 | TGTGCCAGCAGACGGCCGGGACAGGGGGGTCGGTATTTT | CASRRPGQGGRYF
NA | TRBJ2-7 | TRBD2 | TRBV7-2 | TGTGCCAGCAGCTTGAGAGTCCTGGGGCTAGCGGATTCCTACGAGCAGTACTTC | CASSLRVLGLADSYEQYF
NA | TRBJ2-7 | NA | TRBV12-3/TRBV12-4 | TGTGCCAGCACCGGGATCTCCTACGAGCAGTACTTC | CASTGISYEQYF
NA | TRBJ2-7 | TRBD1 | TRBV28 | TGTGCCAGCAGTAGGGGGCGGGAGCAGTACTTC | CASSRGREQYF
NA | TRBJ2-5 | NA | TRBV15 | TGTGCCACCAGTAGGGACCCTGGAGAGACCCAGTACTTC | CATSRDPGETQYF
NA | TRBJ2-7 | NA | TRBV11-2 | TGTGCCAGCAGCAGAATCATTGGGCGGCCCGGGGCTCTGGAGCAGTACTTC | CASSRIIGRPGALEQYF
NA | TRBJ2-4 | NA | TRBV28 | TGTGCCAGCAGTTTAGGGGAGAACATTCAGTACTTC | CASSLGENIQYF
NA | TRBJ2-3 | NA | TRBV19 | TGTGCCAGTAGTATAGGGAGCGGCTACACAGATACGCAGTATTTT | CASSIGSGYTDTQYF
NA | TRBJ1-2 | NA | TRBV7-2 | TGTGCCAGCAGCTCCGAGGCCGGGCGCGAGAGGCGTGGCTACACCTTC | CASSSEAGRERRGYTF
NA | TRBJ2-3 | NA | TRBV19 | TGTGCCAGTAGGGTCAGGGGTCGCACAGATACGCAGTATTTT | CASRVRGRTDTQYF
NA | TRBJ2-3 | NA | TRBV6-2/TRBV6-3 | TGTGCCAGCAGCGGGCACACAGATACGCAGTATTTT | CASSGHTDTQYF
NA | TRBJ2-1 | NA | TRBV11-3 | TGTGCCAGCAGCTCCCGCGTCAATGAGCAGTTCTTC | CASSSRVNEQFF
NA | TRBJ2-7 | TRBD2 | TRBV30 | TGTGCCTGGAGTGTAGGGACTAGCTACGAGCAGTACTTC | CAWSVGTSYEQYF
NA | TRBJ2-1 | NA | TRBV30 | TGTGCCTGGAGTGTAGGGTCGGGGTCGGATGAGCAGTTCTTC | CAWSVGSGSDEQFF
NA | TRBJ2-1 | NA | TRBV2 | TGTGCCAGCAGCCGCCTGGTAGTAAATGAGCAGTTCTTC | CASSRLVVNEQFF
NA | TRBJ2-5 | TRBD2 | TRBV27 | TGTGCCAGCAGTTTCCGGAGGACTAGCGGGAGGGCCCTGGAGACCCAGTACTTC | CASSFRRTSGRALETQYF
NA | TRBJ1-1 | NA | TRBV30 | TGTGCCTGGAGTGTATGGGGCGGTAAACTCACTGAAGCTTTCTTT | CAWSVWGGKLTEAFF
NA | TRBJ2-7 | NA | TRBV19 | TGTGCCAGTAGTACGGACACAGGGTACGAGCAGTACTTC | CASSTDTGYEQYF
NA | TRBJ2-1 | NA | TRBV3-1/TRBV3-2 | TGTGCCAGCAGCCAAGATCGTAGCGCCAACAATGAGCAGTTCTTC | CASSQDRSANNEQFF
NA | TRBJ2-1 | NA | TRBV12-3/TRBV12-4 | TGTGCCAGCAGTTTACTAGCTGTCCATGAGCAGTTCTTC | CASSLLAVHEQFF
NA | TRBJ1-1 | NA | TRBV14 | TGTGCCAGCAGCCAAGATCACAGGGAGAACACTGAAGCTTTCTTT | CASSQDHRENTEAFF
NA | TRBJ2-1 | TRBD2 | TRBV27 | TGTGCCAGCAGTTTACCCATAGCGGGAGGGGTTAATGAGCAGTTCTTC | CASSLPIAGGVNEQFF
once | TRBJ2-5 | NA | TRBV19 | TGTGCCAGTAGCCGCTACTCCGGGACACCCGATCAAGAGACCCAGTACTTC | CASSRYSGTPDQETQYF